The rows below give T cell receptor beta chains drawn from one sample of a study of identical twins. TCRdb ran MiXCR on the 5' RACE reads and lists one entry per CDR3 protein. Here the sample spans some 440,000 distinct CDR3 sequences, 20% to 30% being singletons. These data also featured in a second study, about T cells expressing NK-cell markers.

Sequences were obtained from CD4+ T cells sorted from blood. All receptors derive from a young woman in good health. Both conserved end residues are part of each CDR3. The D gene is left open where the match is weak.

v_call,d_call,cdr3_aa
TRBV5-5,NA,CASQLGDGVEQYF
TRBV12-3/TRBV12-4,NA,CASSLEERPEFF
TRBV27,NA,CASSSRARDEQFF
TRBV5-1,NA,CASSPIGAGLETQYF
TRBV9,NA,CASSGEVGGSEAFF
TRBV12-3/TRBV12-4,NA,CASSLKVGGYTF
TRBV12-3/TRBV12-4,TRBD2,CASSFSYASGSSYEQYF
TRBV27,NA,CASSPLARDTSYEQYF
TRBV10-2,TRBD2,CASKGERSGRGTQYF
TRBV20-1,NA,CSAEGGSYEQYF
TRBV25-1,NA,CASSALAVQTQYF
TRBV20-1,NA,CSASDKPTLYSYEQYF
TRBV5-1,NA,CASRLIGYEQYF
TRBV7-9,NA,CASSPWNTEAFF